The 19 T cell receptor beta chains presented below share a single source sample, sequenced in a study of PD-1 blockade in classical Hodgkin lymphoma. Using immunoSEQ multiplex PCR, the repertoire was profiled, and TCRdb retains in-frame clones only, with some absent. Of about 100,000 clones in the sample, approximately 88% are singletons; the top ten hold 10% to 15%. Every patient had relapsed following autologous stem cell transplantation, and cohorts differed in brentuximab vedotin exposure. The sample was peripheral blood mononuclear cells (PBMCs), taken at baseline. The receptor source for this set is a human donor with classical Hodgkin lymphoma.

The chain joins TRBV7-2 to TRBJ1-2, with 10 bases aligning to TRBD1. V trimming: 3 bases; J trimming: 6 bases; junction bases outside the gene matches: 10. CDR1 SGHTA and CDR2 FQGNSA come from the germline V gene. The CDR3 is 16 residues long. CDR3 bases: TGTGCCAGCAGCTTGGCAACCGGGACAGGGGATCATGGCTACACCTTC. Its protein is CASSLATGTGDHGYTF.

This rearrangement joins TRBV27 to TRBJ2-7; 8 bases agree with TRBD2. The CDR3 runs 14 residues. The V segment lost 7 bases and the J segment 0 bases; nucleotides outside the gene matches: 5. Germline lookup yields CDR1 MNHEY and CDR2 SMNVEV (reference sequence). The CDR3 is CASTPSGHSYEQYF. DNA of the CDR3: TGTGCCAGCACCCCTAGCGGGCACTCCTACGAGCAGTACTTC.

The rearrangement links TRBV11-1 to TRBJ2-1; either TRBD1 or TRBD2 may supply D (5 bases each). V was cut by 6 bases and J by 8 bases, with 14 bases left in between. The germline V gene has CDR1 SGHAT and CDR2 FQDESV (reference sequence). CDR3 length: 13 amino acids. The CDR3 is CASRGPARDEQFF. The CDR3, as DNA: TGTGCCAGCAGGGGACCCGCCAGAGATGAGCAGTTCTTC. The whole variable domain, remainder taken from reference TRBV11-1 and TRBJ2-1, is EAEVAQSPRYKITEKSQAVAFWCDPISGHATLYWYRQILGQGPELLVQFQDESVVDDSQLPKDRFSAERLKGVDSTLKIQPAELGDSAMYLCASRGPARDEQFFGPGTRLTVL.

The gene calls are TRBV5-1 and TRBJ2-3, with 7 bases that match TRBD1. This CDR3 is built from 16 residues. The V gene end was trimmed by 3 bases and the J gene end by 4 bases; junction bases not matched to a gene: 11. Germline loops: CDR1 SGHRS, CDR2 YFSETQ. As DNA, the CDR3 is TGCGCCAGCAGCTCCCAGATGGACAGGTCAGCAGATACGCAGTATTTT. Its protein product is CASSSQMDRSADTQYF.

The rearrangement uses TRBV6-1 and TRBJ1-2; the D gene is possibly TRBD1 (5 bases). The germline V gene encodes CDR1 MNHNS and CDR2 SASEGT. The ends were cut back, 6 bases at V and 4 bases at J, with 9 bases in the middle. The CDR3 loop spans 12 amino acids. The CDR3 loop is CASSGQFYGYTF. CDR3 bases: TGTGCCAGCAGCGGACAATTCTATGGCTACACCTTC.

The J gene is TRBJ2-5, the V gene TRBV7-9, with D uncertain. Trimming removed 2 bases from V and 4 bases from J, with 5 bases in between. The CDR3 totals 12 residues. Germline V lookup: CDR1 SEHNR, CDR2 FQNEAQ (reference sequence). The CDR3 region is CASSLTRETQYF. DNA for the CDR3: TGTGCCAGCAGCTTAACCCGAGAGACCCAGTACTTC.

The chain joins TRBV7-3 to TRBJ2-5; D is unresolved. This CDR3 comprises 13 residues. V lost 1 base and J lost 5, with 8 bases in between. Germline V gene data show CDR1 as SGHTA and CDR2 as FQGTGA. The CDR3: CASSLMPGETQYF. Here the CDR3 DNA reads TGTGCCAGCAGCTTAATGCCTGGGGAGACCCAGTACTTC.

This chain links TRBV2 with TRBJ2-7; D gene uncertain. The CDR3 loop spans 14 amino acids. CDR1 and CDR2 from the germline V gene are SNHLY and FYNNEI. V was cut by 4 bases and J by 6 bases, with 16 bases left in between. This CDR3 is CASSGSSSALEQYF. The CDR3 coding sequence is TGTGCCAGCAGTGGCAGTTCCTCGGCCCTCGAGCAGTACTTC. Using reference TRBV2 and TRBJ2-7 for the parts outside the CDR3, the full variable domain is EPEVTQTPSHQVTQMGQEVILRCVPISNHLYFYWYRQILGQKVEFLVSFYNNEISEKSEIFDDQFSVERPDGSNFTLKIRSTKLEDSAMYFCASSGSSSALEQYFGPGTRLTVT.

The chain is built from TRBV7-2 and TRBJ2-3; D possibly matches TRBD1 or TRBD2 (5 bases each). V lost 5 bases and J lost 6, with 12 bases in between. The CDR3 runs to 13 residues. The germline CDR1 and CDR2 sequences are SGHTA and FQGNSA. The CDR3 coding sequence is TGTGCCAGCAGCGTGGGACCAAGGGATACGCAGTATTTT. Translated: CASSVGPRDTQYF. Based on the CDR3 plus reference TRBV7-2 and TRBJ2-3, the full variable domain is GAGVSQSPSNKVTEKGKDVELRCDPISGHTALYWYRQSLGQGLEFLIYFQGNSAPDKSGLPSDRFSAERTGGSVSTLTIQRTQQEDSAVYLCASSVGPRDTQYFGPGTRLTVL.

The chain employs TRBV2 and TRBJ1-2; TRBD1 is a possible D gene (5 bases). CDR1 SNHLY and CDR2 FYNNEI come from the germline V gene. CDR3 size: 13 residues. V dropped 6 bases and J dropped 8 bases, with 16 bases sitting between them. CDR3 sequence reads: CASRIQGAIGYTF. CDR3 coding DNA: TGTGCCAGCAGGATACAAGGGGCGATCGGCTACACCTTC. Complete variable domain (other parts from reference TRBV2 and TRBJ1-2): EPEVTQTPSHQVTQMGQEVILRCVPISNHLYFYWYRQILGQKVEFLVSFYNNEISEKSEIFDDQFSVERPDGSNFTLKIRSTKLEDSAMYFCASRIQGAIGYTFGSGTRLTVV.

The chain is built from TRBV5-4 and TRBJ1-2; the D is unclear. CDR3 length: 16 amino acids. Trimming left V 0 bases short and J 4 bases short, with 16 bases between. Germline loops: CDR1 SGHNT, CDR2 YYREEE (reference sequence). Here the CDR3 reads CASSLGDLVFGYGYTF. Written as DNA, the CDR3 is TGTGCCAGCAGCTTGGGCGACCTGGTCTTTGGCTATGGCTACACCTTC.

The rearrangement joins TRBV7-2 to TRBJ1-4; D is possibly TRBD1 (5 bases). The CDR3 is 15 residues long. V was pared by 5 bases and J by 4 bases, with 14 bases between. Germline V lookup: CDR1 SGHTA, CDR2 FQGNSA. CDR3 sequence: CASSRGGPRNEKLFF. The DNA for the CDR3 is TGTGCCAGCAGCCGCGGGGGACCGCGTAATGAAAAACTGTTTTTT.

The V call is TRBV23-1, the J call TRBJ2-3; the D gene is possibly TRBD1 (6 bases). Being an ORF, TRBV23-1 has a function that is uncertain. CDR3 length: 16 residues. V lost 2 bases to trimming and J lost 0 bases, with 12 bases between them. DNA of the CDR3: TGCGCCAGCAGTCAAGACAGGACTCCTAGCACAGATACGCAGTATTTT. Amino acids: CASSQDRTPSTDTQYF.

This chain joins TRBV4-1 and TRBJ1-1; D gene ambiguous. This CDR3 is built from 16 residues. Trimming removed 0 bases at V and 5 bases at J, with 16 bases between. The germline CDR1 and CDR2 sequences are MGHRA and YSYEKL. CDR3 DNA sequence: TGCGCCAGCAGCCAAGACAGATTTCAGCAAGGGACTGAAGCTTTCTTT. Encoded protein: CASSQDRFQQGTEAFF.

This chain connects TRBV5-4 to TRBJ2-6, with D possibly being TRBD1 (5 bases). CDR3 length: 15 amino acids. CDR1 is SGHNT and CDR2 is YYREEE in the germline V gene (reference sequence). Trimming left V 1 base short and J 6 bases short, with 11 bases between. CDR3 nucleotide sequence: TGTGCCAGCAGCTTGAAGGACACCTCGGCCAACGTCCTGACTTTC. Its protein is CASSLKDTSANVLTF.

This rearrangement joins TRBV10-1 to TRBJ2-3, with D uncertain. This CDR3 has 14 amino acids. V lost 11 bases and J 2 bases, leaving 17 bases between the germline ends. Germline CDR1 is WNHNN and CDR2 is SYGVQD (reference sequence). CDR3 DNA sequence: TGCGCCGCCTGCTTGGCCACACCCACAGATACGCAGTATTTT. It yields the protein CAACLATPTDTQYF.

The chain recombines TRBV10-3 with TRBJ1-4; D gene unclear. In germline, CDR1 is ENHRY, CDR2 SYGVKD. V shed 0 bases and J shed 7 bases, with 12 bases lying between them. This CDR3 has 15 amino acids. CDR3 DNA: TGTGCCATCAGTGAGTCGGCCGCTGGGAGTGAAAAACTGTTTTTT. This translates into CAISESAAGSEKLFF.

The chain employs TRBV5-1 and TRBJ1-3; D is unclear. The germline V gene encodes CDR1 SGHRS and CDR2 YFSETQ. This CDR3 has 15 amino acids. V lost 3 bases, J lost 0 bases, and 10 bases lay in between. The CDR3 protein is CASSSYMGSGNTIYF. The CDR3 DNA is TGCGCCAGCAGCTCCTACATGGGCTCTGGAAACACCATATATTTT.

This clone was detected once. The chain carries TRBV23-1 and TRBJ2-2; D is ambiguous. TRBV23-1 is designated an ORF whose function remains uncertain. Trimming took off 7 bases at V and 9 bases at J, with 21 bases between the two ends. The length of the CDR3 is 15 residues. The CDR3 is CASIPPDHGFRELFF. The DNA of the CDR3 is TGCGCCAGCATCCCTCCGGACCACGGATTCAGGGAGCTGTTTTTT.